One T cell receptor beta chain is described in this entry. 5'RACE primed from the constant segment yielded TCR alpha and TCR beta cDNA libraries bearing sample barcodes and UMIs. In TCRdb, the 5' RACE reads were re-called with MiXCR into one record per CDR3 protein. The sample records almost 550,000 distinct CDR3 sequences, roughly 22% being singletons. This entry is derived from a study of T-cell memory formation after mild COVID-19. CDR3 length: 14 amino acids. V shed 3 bases and J shed 5 bases, with 13 bases lying between them. Germline lookup yields CDR1 SGHTA and CDR2 FQGTGA. Sequencing was performed on PBMCs or a T cell subset sorted from them (not recorded which). The sequence was collected from an adult woman who had mild COVID-19 (a few samples of this study predate the infection). Cell type and time point are not known. The J gene is TRBJ1-1, the V gene TRBV7-3, with a possible D match to TRBD1 (6 bases). The CDR3 here is CASSFSIQGTEAFF. The CDR3 coding sequence is TGTGCCAGCAGCTTCTCGATCCAGGGGACTGAAGCTTTCTTT.